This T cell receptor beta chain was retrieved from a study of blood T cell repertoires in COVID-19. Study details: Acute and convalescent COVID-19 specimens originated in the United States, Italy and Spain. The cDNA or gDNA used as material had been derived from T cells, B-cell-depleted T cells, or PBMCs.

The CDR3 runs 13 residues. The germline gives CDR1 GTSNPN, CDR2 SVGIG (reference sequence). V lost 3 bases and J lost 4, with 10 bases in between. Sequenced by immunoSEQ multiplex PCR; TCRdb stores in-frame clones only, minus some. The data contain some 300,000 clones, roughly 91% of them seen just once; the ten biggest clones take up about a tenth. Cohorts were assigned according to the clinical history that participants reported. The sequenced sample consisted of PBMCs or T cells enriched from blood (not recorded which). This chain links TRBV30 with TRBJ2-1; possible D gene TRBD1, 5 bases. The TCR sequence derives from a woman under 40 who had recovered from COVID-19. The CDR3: CAWRQDIYNEQFF. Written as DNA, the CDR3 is TGTGCCTGGAGACAGGACATTTACAATGAGCAGTTCTTC.